The following is a T cell receptor (beta chain) sequence with its context. Its cognate antigen has yet to be identified. It has no much larger one-base neighbor in the sample; base qualities were not kept. TRIzol reagent was used to extract blood RNA from unsorted whole blood, while the DNeasy Blood & Tissue kit provided the germline DNA. Patients had chronic HBV infection and were treatment-naive at sampling. Before surgery, roughly 3.7 milliliters of peripheral blood were collected into K2EDTA tubes. The source of the sample is a study of tumor-infiltrating lymphocytes in primary liver carcinoma (dated by TCRdb to 2015 to 2018). Background for the entire study: Between late 2015 and March 2016, a few patients in China with histopathologically diagnosed primary liver carcinoma had surgical resection. Across five regions of each liver tumor, along with adjacent normal tissue and blood, the study brought together TCRbeta repertoire sequencing, expression microarrays and whole-exome sequencing. The five patients, three men and two women aged 30 to 69 years, had hepatocellular carcinoma (four) or combined HCC and intrahepatic cholangiocarcinoma (one). Tumors of the five patients were stage T1-T3 N0M0 with maximum diameters of roughly 4.2 to 10 cm. High reproducibility was observed for the technical replicate repertoires, with mean shared-clone rates about 0.92 and correlation coefficients above 0.95. TCRbeta repertoire sequencing covered roughly 35 specimens from 5 patients: 25 or so tumor regions, 5 adjacent noncancerous liver tissues and 5 peripheral blood samples. Each sample produced roughly 3.65 to 8 million productive TCRbeta reads, and read depth showed no significant difference between tissue types. The paper as a whole reports these results and caveats: Compared with blood, tumors had a significantly larger share of the repertoire taken up by the top 250 clones (p = 0.039). Because sequencing covered only the TCR beta chain and unpaired alpha chains were not captured, true repertoire diversity is likely underestimated. The study included only five or six patients, and the authors note findings should be validated in a larger study. Pairs of tumor regions showed greater repertoire overlap (mean about 35%) than tumor-adjacent pairs (17%) or tumor-blood pairs (roughly 15%), which is consistent with antigen-driven expansion. Since the samples were bulk and unsorted, there was no way to compare CD4+ and CD8+ T cell repertoires.

V is trimmed back by 9 bases and J by 4 bases, and the junction contains 4 bases that no gene match accounts for. The germline V gene encodes CDR1 MNHNS and CDR2 SASEGT. The CDR3 goes from the cysteine to the phenylalanine over 14 residues. Solely the CDR3 DNA is kept, with 42 bases framed from the first base. A constant-region primer and ProtoScript II reverse transcriptase were used to reverse-transcribe TCRbeta-specific cDNA from roughly 500 ng total RNA. Construction of the TCRbeta libraries relied on three nested rounds of multiplex PCR, following a slightly modified ARM-PCR procedure. Multiplex TRBV1-TRBV30 forward primers and a Cbeta reverse primer were used in the first two PCR rounds, each of which was run for roughly 9 cycles. A final 25-cycle PCR with Deep VentR polymerase added sample barcodes and Illumina adapters. Amplicons of 200-500 bp were gel-purified with a QIAquick gel extraction kit before sequencing. An Illumina HiSeq 2500 was used to sequence the TCRbeta amplicons, generating 250-bp paired-end reads. The published analysis was carried out like this. Quality trimming of reads was performed with Trimmomatic v0.33, and paired reads were merged with FLASH v1.2.11 so that full CDR3 sequences could be recovered. V, D and J germline segments were assigned to the rearranged TCRbeta sequences using MiGEC v1.2.1b. Clonotype statistics and Shannon-Wiener diversity indices were calculated with VDJtools v1.0.0. Except for diversity analysis, only the 250 most abundant clonotypes of each sample were used in subsequent analyses to reduce sampling bias. Using fastp trimming at Q25 and MiXCR clonotype assembly, TCRdb reanalyzed the public sequencing data and kept in-frame beta chains. Entries are consolidated by CDR3 protein sequence, retaining the most common genes and DNA. Clone size and V and J calls follow TCRdb, not the original study. The sample includes more than 150,000 distinct CDR3 sequences, with around 60% observed a single time. Approximately 68% of the sample belongs to the ten largest clones.

The rearranged segments are TRBV6-1 and TRBJ2-1; TRBD2 matches 12 bases in the middle. Sequencing was performed on peripheral blood. The receptor was isolated from a man aged 35 to 55 with primary liver carcinoma and hepatitis B virus infection. The CDR3 region has the sequence CARRTSGAYNEQFF. The DNA sequence is as follows: TGTGCCAGGCGGACTAGCGGGGCATACAATGAGCAGTTCTTC.